This T cell receptor (beta chain) was documented in a study of T cell clusters in autoimmune cytopenias. Each sample's input was roughly 230 ng genomic DNA, roughly 40,000 genome equivalents. Per germline, CDR1 MNHNS and CDR2 SASEGT. CDR3 length equals 15 residues. TRB was amplified by touch-down multiplex PCR, primer pools A and B combined. TCRdb re-called the multiplex PCR reads and gives one entry per CDR3 protein, without DNA. This table lists 7,000 or so distinct CDR3 sequences. This sample was shared with a second study, whose subject was T cell repertoires in aging, cancer and after chemotherapy.

This receptor was obtained from a human donor in good health. The chain carries TRBV6-1 and TRBJ1-4; with no DNA, the TCRdb D assignment of TRBD1 cannot be verified. The specimen was peripheral blood. The CDR3 loop reads CASSTSSGVGEKLFF.